These 22 T cell receptor beta chains were sequenced from one sample in a study of shared clonotypes between healthy human individuals. Repertoires were generated with immunoSEQ multiplex PCR, while TCRdb's copy carries only in-frame clones and drops some. The table has around 430,000 clones, around 79% seen once; the top ten hold about 13%. The specimen was PBMCs. The receptors stem from a middle-aged woman in good health. Some clones in this sample may be carry-over from other donors' samples.

In regard to this clone: In the same sample, other DNA sequences code for this CDR3. The rearrangement uses TRBV5-1 and TRBJ2-5, with TRBD1 identical over 8 bases. V shed 1 base, J shed 2 bases, and the junction held 1 base outside the gene matches. The CDR3 loop spans 14 amino acids. The germline V gene has CDR1 SGHRS and CDR2 YFSETQ. As DNA, the CDR3 is TGCGCCAGCAGCTTGCGACAGGGGCAAGAGACCCAGTACTTC. This translates into CASSLRQGQETQYF.

The chain combines TRBV4-1 with TRBJ2-1, with 11 positions matching TRBD2. Unmatched junction bases numbered 13, after V lost 2 bases and J lost 7 bases. Looked up from germline, CDR1 is MGHRA and CDR2 is YSYEKL. CDR3 length: 18 amino acids. CDR3 protein: CASSQLDLIAGGDNEQFF. CDR3 nucleotide sequence: TGCGCCAGCAGCCAACTAGACCTTATAGCGGGAGGGGATAATGAGCAGTTCTTC.

This clone was found a few times. A far more abundant clone sits one base away, making this likely a read error. Other nucleotide sequences from this sample produce the same CDR3. The gene calls are TRBV30 and TRBJ1-1; tentatively, D is TRBD1 (5 bases). CDR3 length: 11 residues. Germline assignment: CDR1 GTSNPN and CDR2 SVGIG (reference sequence). The CDR3 is CAWRDMTEAFF. CDR3 bases: TGTGCCTGGAGGGACATGACTGAAGCCTTCTTT. The full variable domain, rest sourced from reference TRBV30 and TRBJ1-1, is SQTIHQWPATLVQPVGSPLSLECTVEGTSNPNLYWYRQAAGRGLQLLFYSVGIGQISSEVPQNLSASRPQDRQFILSSKKLLLSDSGFYLCAWRDMTEAFFGQGTRLTVV.

The CDR3 reads CASSSGTYEQYF. The CDR3 DNA reads as TGTGCCAGTTCCAGTGGAACCTACGAGCAGTACTTC. The chain carries TRBV6-5 and TRBJ2-7, with D uncertain. The length of the CDR3 is 12 residues. Trimming took off 9 bases at V and 2 bases at J, with 11 bases between the two ends. Per the germline V gene, CDR1 is MNHEY and CDR2 is SVGAGI.

The J gene is TRBJ1-2, the V gene TRBV23-1; the D is unclear. TRBV23-1 is assigned to the ORF class and has an uncertain function. V was pared by 1 base and J by 6 bases, with 12 bases between. The CDR3 is 14 amino acids. Written as DNA, the CDR3 is TGCGCCAGCAGTCAATGGGCAGGCCGTCATGGCTACACCTTC. Its translation is CASSQWAGRHGYTF.

The chain carries TRBV28 and TRBJ1-1; 8 bases line up with TRBD1. This CDR3 is 14 amino acids long. CDR1 and CDR2 from the germline V gene are MDHEN and SYDVKM. Losses at the gene ends were 6 bases for V and 1 base for J; bases not matched to a gene: 4. CDR3 in amino acids: CASRAGGPNTEAFF. Written as DNA, the CDR3 is TGTGCCAGCAGGGCAGGGGGCCCGAACACTGAAGCTTTCTTT. The full variable domain, in which reference TRBV28 and TRBJ1-1 provide the parts outside the CDR3, is DVKVTQSSRYLVKRTGEKVFLECVQDMDHENMFWYRQDPGLGLRLIYFSYDVKMKEKGDIPEGYSVSREKKERFSLILESASTNQTSMYLCASRAGGPNTEAFFGQGTRLTVV.

The rearrangement links TRBV28 to TRBJ2-7; 7 bases match TRBD1. The CDR3 is 14 amino acids. With V trimmed by 6 bases and J by 5 bases, 10 bases remained unmatched. The germline CDR1 and CDR2 sequences are MDHEN and SYDVKM. CDR3 region: CASSPPGQENEQYF. CDR3 in DNA: TGTGCCAGCAGCCCGCCTGGACAGGAAAACGAGCAGTACTTC.

The V gene is TRBV5-1, the J gene TRBJ1-4; possible D gene TRBD1, 6 bases. Germline values: CDR1 SGHRS, CDR2 YFSETQ. This CDR3 has 15 amino acids. Trimming cost V 4 bases and J 5 bases, with 15 bases left between them. Here the CDR3 reads CASSRLQGPNEKLFF. The CDR3 coding sequence is TGCGCCAGCAGCCGTCTACAGGGACCAAATGAAAAACTGTTTTTT.

The sample holds one count of this clone. The chain recombines TRBV7-9 with TRBJ1-1; D is uncertain. From germline, CDR1 is SEHNR and CDR2 FQNEAQ (reference sequence). Deletions cut 1 base from V and 1 base from J, with 7 bases between. The CDR3 has 14 amino acids. In nucleotides, the CDR3 is TGTGCCAGCAGCTTAGAGGCGGGGAACACTGAAGCTTTCTTT. It yields the protein CASSLEAGNTEAFF.

A few counts support this clone. The V and J genes are TRBV9 and TRBJ1-1; D is unclear. Germline assignment: CDR1 SGDLS and CDR2 YYNGEE. The germline V and J ends were trimmed by 4 bases and 0 bases, with 10 bases remaining between them. The CDR3 loop spans 14 amino acids. The CDR3 is CASSPSGVNTEAFF. CDR3 DNA: TGTGCCAGCAGCCCCTCTGGGGTGAACACTGAAGCTTTCTTT.

The chain uses TRBV5-1 and TRBJ2-3; 7 nucleotides match TRBD2. The length of the CDR3 is 17 residues. With 0 bases clipped from V and 0 bases from J, the junction kept 7 bases outside the gene matches. CDR1 SGHRS and CDR2 YFSETQ come from the germline V gene. CDR3 sequence (DNA): TGCGCCAGCAGCTTGGGGGCTAGCGGTTCTAGCACAGATACGCAGTATTTT. Protein sequence: CASSLGASGSSTDTQYF.

This clone was observed at least ten times. V and J are TRBV4-1 and TRBJ2-1; the match to TRBD2 covers 10 bases. V lost 4 bases to trimming and J lost 7 bases; unmatched junction nucleotides: 7. This CDR3 is built from 15 residues. Germline V lookup: CDR1 MGHRA, CDR2 YSYEKL. CDR3 nucleotide sequence: TGCGCCAGCAGCCTTCTAGCGGGAGTAGGAAATGAGCAGTTCTTC. It is translated as CASSLLAGVGNEQFF.

The gene calls are TRBV2 and TRBJ2-5; 8 nucleotides match TRBD2. The DNA end lines up better with TRBJ2-7; the J call may be wrong. The CDR3 spans 14 residues. CDR1 SNHLY and CDR2 FYNNEI come from the germline V gene. In DNA form, the CDR3 reads TGTGCCAGCAGGGCCGGGACTAGATCCTACGAGCAGTACTTC. It is translated as CASRAGTRSYEQYF.

As DNA, the CDR3 is TGTGCCATCAGTTCTAGCGGGACCTACAATGAGCAGTTCTTC. This encodes CAISSSGTYNEQFF. This chain links TRBV10-3 with TRBJ2-1; 9 bases match TRBD2. This CDR3 contains 14 residues. Germline CDR1 ENHRY, CDR2 SYGVKD. Trimming removed 5 bases from V and 2 bases from J; junction bases left unmatched: 1.

The chain uses TRBV7-3 and TRBJ2-1; 7 bases fit TRBD2. J gave up 7 bases and V 4 bases, and 10 bases lay outside the gene matches. This CDR3 is 15 amino acids long. CDR1 and CDR2 (germline): SGHTA, FQGTGA. For the CDR3, the DNA is TGTGCCAGCAGCTCCATGCCGGGGAGGGGAAATGAGCAGTTCTTC. This encodes CASSSMPGRGNEQFF.

The V gene is TRBV28, the J gene TRBJ1-5; 8 bases fit TRBD1. This CDR3 region has 13 residues. After removal of 6 bases from V and 6 bases from J, the junction contained 4 bases not matched to a gene. Germline V gene lookup returns CDR1 MDHEN and CDR2 SYDVKM. The DNA of the CDR3 is TGTGCCAGCAGCTCAACAGGGGGTCAGCCCCAGCATTTT. It translates to CASSSTGGQPQHF.

The V gene is TRBV7-9, the J gene TRBJ2-5; possibly TRBD2 for D (5 bases). This CDR3 is 13 amino acids long. CDR1 is SEHNR, CDR2 FQNEAQ, per germline (reference sequence). V was clipped by 7 bases and J by 1 base, with 10 bases between them. CDR3 protein: CASKGSGQETQYF. DNA of the CDR3: TGTGCCAGCAAGGGAAGCGGCCAAGAGACCCAGTACTTC.

The chain uses TRBV11-1 and TRBJ2-1, with unresolved D. The CDR3 is 17 residues long. V lost 1 base and J lost 0, with 13 bases in between. From germline, CDR1 is SGHAT and CDR2 FQDESV (reference sequence). CDR3 in amino acids: CASSLGTPVSSYNEQFF. CDR3 nucleotides: TGTGCCAGCAGCTTAGGGACCCCTGTGAGCTCCTACAATGAGCAGTTCTTC.

With regard to this clone: The sample has other DNA sequences that encode this CDR3 too. The J gene is TRBJ1-2, the V gene TRBV28, with 9 positions matching TRBD1. CDR1 MDHEN and CDR2 SYDVKM come from the germline V gene. V shed 2 bases and J 4 bases; nucleotides not matched to a gene: 2. The CDR3 totals 14 residues. CDR3 loop: CASSLPGQGYGYTF. Written as DNA, the CDR3 is TGTGCCAGCAGTTTACCGGGACAGGGCTATGGCTACACCTTC.

V and J are TRBV7-6 and TRBJ2-1, with D hard to call. The CDR3 sequence is 11 residues long. The germline gives CDR1 SGHVS, CDR2 FNYEAQ. Trimming stripped 5 bases from V and 8 bases from J, with 7 bases between. As DNA, the CDR3 is TGTGCCAGCAGCCTTTACCATGAGCAGTTCTTC. Its translation: CASSLYHEQFF. The entire variable domain, with the rest obtained from reference TRBV7-6 and TRBJ2-1, is as follows: GAGVSQSPRYKVTKRGQDVALRCDPISGHVSLYWYRQALGQGPEFLTYFNYEAQQDKSGLPNDRFSAERPEGSISTLTIQRTEQRDSAMYRCASSLYHEQFFGPGTRLTVL.

This chain connects TRBV28 to TRBJ2-1; D gene uncertain. V dropped 3 bases and J dropped 6 bases, with 12 bases sitting between them. Germline V lookup: CDR1 MDHEN, CDR2 SYDVKM. The CDR3 loop spans 14 amino acids. CDR3 sequence reads: CASSFFGRGNEQFF. The CDR3 DNA is TGTGCCAGCAGTTTTTTCGGTAGAGGCAATGAGCAGTTCTTC.

The chain combines TRBV9 with TRBJ2-4, with D perhaps matching TRBD2 (5 bases). The CDR3 runs 13 residues. Trimming stripped 4 bases from V and 8 bases from J, with 13 bases between. Germline CDR1 reads SGDLS; CDR2 reads YYNGEE. CDR3 in amino acids: CASSPSGMDIQYF. Written as DNA, the CDR3 is TGTGCCAGCAGCCCCTCCGGGATGGACATTCAGTACTTC.